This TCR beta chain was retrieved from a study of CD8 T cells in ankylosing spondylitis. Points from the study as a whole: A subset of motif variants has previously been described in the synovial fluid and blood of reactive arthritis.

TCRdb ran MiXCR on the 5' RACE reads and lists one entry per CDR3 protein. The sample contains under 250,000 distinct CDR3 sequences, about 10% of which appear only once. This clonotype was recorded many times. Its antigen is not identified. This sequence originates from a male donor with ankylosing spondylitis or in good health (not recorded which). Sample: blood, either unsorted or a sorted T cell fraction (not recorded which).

In DNA, the CDR3 is TGTGCCATCAGTGAGTCTCCAGGTTATAATTCACCCCTCCACTTT. Translation gives CAISESPGYNSPLHF. The V call is TRBV10-3, the J call TRBJ1-6, with D unresolved. Germline V gene lookup returns CDR1 ENHRY and CDR2 SYGVKD. V lost 0 bases, J lost 4 bases, and 7 bases lay in between. CDR3 length: 15 residues.